A selection of T cell receptor beta chains follows, all from one sample in a study of regulatory T cells in long-lasting Graves disease. MiXCR, run by TCRdb on the multiplex PCR reads, gives a single entry per CDR3 protein. The data contain about half a million distinct CDR3 sequences, about 12% of them seen just once; the ten biggest clones take up about 8.3%. These records were also assigned to another study, of T cells in Graves' hyperthyroidism and ophthalmopathy.

Specimen: peripheral blood mononuclear cells (PBMCs), collected at new diagnosis, from a patient treated with antithyroid drugs. The origin of the receptors is a woman aged 30 to 39 with Graves disease. CDR3s include the opening cysteine and the closing phenylalanine or tryptophan. The order of the fields is clone size, J gene, V gene, D gene, CDR3 DNA, CDR3 protein. D genes are given only for firm matches. Where a row states a size, it is once, few, many or the class of an expanded clone; other rows omit it.

clone_size: many
j_call: TRBJ2-1
v_call: TRBV6-2/TRBV6-3
d_call: TRBD1
cdr3_nt: TGTGCCAGCAGTTACGTTGAGGAGAATGGGACAGGGGGAGATGAGCAGTTCTTC
cdr3_aa: CASSYVEENGTGGDEQFF

clone_size: .
j_call: TRBJ2-7
v_call: TRBV18
d_call: TRBD1
cdr3_nt: TGTGCCAGCTCACCACCTGTACAGGGGGGTCAGTACGAGCAGTACTTC
cdr3_aa: CASSPPVQGGQYEQYF

clone_size: .
j_call: TRBJ2-2
v_call: TRBV29-1
d_call: .
cdr3_nt: TGCAGCGTTACCGGGTCCATAAACACCGGGGAGCTGTTTTTT
cdr3_aa: CSVTGSINTGELFF

clone_size: many
j_call: TRBJ1-1
v_call: TRBV11-2
d_call: .
cdr3_nt: TGTGCCAGCAGCTTATCAAGACAGTCCTTGAACACTGAAGCTTTCTTT
cdr3_aa: CASSLSRQSLNTEAFF

clone_size: few
j_call: TRBJ2-4
v_call: TRBV19
d_call: .
cdr3_nt: TGTGCCAGTATGGTCGCGGGCAAAAACATTCAGTACTTC
cdr3_aa: CASMVAGKNIQYF

clone_size: many
j_call: TRBJ2-7
v_call: TRBV28
d_call: TRBD2
cdr3_nt: TGTGCCAGCAGTTTAACAGCGGGAGGCTCCTACGAGCAGTACTTC
cdr3_aa: CASSLTAGGSYEQYF

clone_size: many
j_call: TRBJ1-3
v_call: TRBV11-2
d_call: .
cdr3_nt: TGTGCCAGCAGCTCTCGGGACGGTGACTCTGGAAACACCATATATTTT
cdr3_aa: CASSSRDGDSGNTIYF

clone_size: .
j_call: TRBJ2-1
v_call: TRBV28
d_call: .
cdr3_nt: TGTGCCAGCAGTTTATTTAATGGTGAGCAGTTCTTC
cdr3_aa: CASSLFNGEQFF

clone_size: few
j_call: TRBJ1-2
v_call: TRBV7-8
d_call: TRBD1
cdr3_nt: TGTGCCAGCAGCCCCGCTGGACAGGTAGAATTCTTTGGCTACACCTTC
cdr3_aa: CASSPAGQVEFFGYTF

clone_size: many
j_call: TRBJ2-1
v_call: TRBV20-1
d_call: .
cdr3_nt: TGCAGTGCTAGGGCCCATGTCCCCAATGAGCAGTTCTTC
cdr3_aa: CSARAHVPNEQFF

clone_size: few
j_call: TRBJ1-2
v_call: TRBV29-1
d_call: .
cdr3_nt: TGCAGCGTTGAAGCTGACACACCCGCCGAGCCCTTC
cdr3_aa: CSVEADTPAEPF

clone_size: many
j_call: TRBJ1-5
v_call: TRBV2
d_call: .
cdr3_nt: TGTGCCAGTAGTAAGGGCGGTGGCAATCAGCCCCAGCATTTT
cdr3_aa: CASSKGGGNQPQHF

clone_size: many
j_call: TRBJ1-1
v_call: TRBV18
d_call: .
cdr3_nt: TGTGCCAGCTCAGGTGGGGGGCGAACTGAAGCTTTCTTT
cdr3_aa: CASSGGGRTEAFF

clone_size: few
j_call: TRBJ1-1
v_call: TRBV29-1
d_call: .
cdr3_nt: TGCAGCGTATCAAACACTGAAGCTTTCTTT
cdr3_aa: CSVSNTEAFF

clone_size: .
j_call: TRBJ2-7
v_call: TRBV10-3
d_call: .
cdr3_nt: TGTGCCATCATGTTTGACCACGAGCAGTACTTC
cdr3_aa: CAIMFDHEQYF

clone_size: .
j_call: TRBJ2-7
v_call: TRBV6-2/TRBV6-3
d_call: TRBD1
cdr3_nt: TGTGCCAACAGCCTAGGACAGGGAGGAGACGAGCAGTACTTC
cdr3_aa: CANSLGQGGDEQYF

clone_size: many
j_call: TRBJ1-6
v_call: TRBV16
d_call: .
cdr3_nt: TGTGCCAGCAGCCAAGAGAGCTCCTATAATTCACCCCTCCACTTT
cdr3_aa: CASSQESSYNSPLHF

clone_size: few
j_call: TRBJ1-4
v_call: TRBV5-1
d_call: .
cdr3_nt: TGCGCCAGCAGCTCCAGGGCAAGCGATGAAAAACTGCTTTTT
cdr3_aa: CASSSRASDEKLLF

clone_size: .
j_call: TRBJ2-7
v_call: TRBV20-1
d_call: .
cdr3_nt: TGCAGTGCTAGAGTCCCATCCCAAGTCGAGCAGTACTTC
cdr3_aa: CSARVPSQVEQYF

clone_size: few
j_call: TRBJ2-2
v_call: TRBV11-3
d_call: .
cdr3_nt: TGTGCCAGCAGCTGGGGGATCACCGGGGAGCTGTTTTTT
cdr3_aa: CASSWGITGELFF

clone_size: many
j_call: TRBJ1-5
v_call: TRBV6-5
d_call: .
cdr3_nt: TGTGCCAGCAGTTCGAAATATAGCAATCAGCCCCAGCATTTT
cdr3_aa: CASSSKYSNQPQHF

clone_size: many
j_call: TRBJ2-3
v_call: TRBV7-6
d_call: .
cdr3_nt: TGTGCCAGCAGCTTAGTGCAGAGAGCGGCAGATACGCAGTATTTT
cdr3_aa: CASSLVQRAADTQYF

clone_size: .
j_call: TRBJ1-5
v_call: TRBV2
d_call: .
cdr3_nt: TGTGCCAGCAGATACGACAGAGATCAGCCCCAGCATTTT
cdr3_aa: CASRYDRDQPQHF

clone_size: .
j_call: TRBJ1-2
v_call: TRBV7-3
d_call: TRBD1
cdr3_nt: TGTGCCAGCAGCCCGACGGGACAGGGGGCTTACGGCTACACCTTC
cdr3_aa: CASSPTGQGAYGYTF

clone_size: many
j_call: TRBJ1-1
v_call: TRBV19
d_call: .
cdr3_nt: TGTGCCAGTAGTATAGGAGGGGCGGCGAACACTGAAGCTTTCTTT
cdr3_aa: CASSIGGAANTEAFF

clone_size: many
j_call: TRBJ2-1
v_call: TRBV12-3/TRBV12-4
d_call: .
cdr3_nt: TGTGCCAGCACCATGACTGGCAATGAGCAGTTCTTC
cdr3_aa: CASTMTGNEQFF

clone_size: many
j_call: TRBJ1-1
v_call: TRBV7-3
d_call: .
cdr3_nt: TGTGCCAGCAGCTTATACCCCCAGAGCCGGGAGAGGGGCACTGAAGCTTTCTTT
cdr3_aa: CASSLYPQSRERGTEAFF

clone_size: few
j_call: TRBJ2-1
v_call: TRBV5-1
d_call: TRBD2
cdr3_nt: TGCGCCAGCAGCTTGAGTACTAGCGCGTACAATGAGCAGTTCTTC
cdr3_aa: CASSLSTSAYNEQFF

clone_size: many
j_call: TRBJ2-7
v_call: TRBV11-2
d_call: .
cdr3_nt: TGTGCCAGCAGCTTAGATTCGGGCATCGGAGAGCAGTACTTC
cdr3_aa: CASSLDSGIGEQYF

clone_size: many
j_call: TRBJ2-5
v_call: TRBV11-2
d_call: .
cdr3_nt: TGTGCCAGCAGCTCCCCCCGTCTAGCCGTTAAGACCCAGTACTTC
cdr3_aa: CASSSPRLAVKTQYF

clone_size: many
j_call: TRBJ1-4
v_call: TRBV27
d_call: .
cdr3_nt: TGTGCCAGCAGTTCTAGACAGAGTAATGAAAAACTGTTTTTT
cdr3_aa: CASSSRQSNEKLFF

clone_size: many
j_call: TRBJ1-5
v_call: TRBV12-3/TRBV12-4
d_call: TRBD1
cdr3_nt: TGTGCCAGCAGCTTGGGACAGAGCGATCAGCCCCAGCATTTT
cdr3_aa: CASSLGQSDQPQHF

clone_size: .
j_call: TRBJ2-1
v_call: TRBV6-5
d_call: .
cdr3_nt: TGTGCCAGCAGTTACTCGATTAGCGGAGACAATGAGCAGTTCTTC
cdr3_aa: CASSYSISGDNEQFF

clone_size: many
j_call: TRBJ2-7
v_call: TRBV2
d_call: TRBD2
cdr3_nt: TGTGCCAGCAGTGATATGCGGGAGGATTCCTACGAGCAGTACTTC
cdr3_aa: CASSDMREDSYEQYF

clone_size: many
j_call: TRBJ2-2
v_call: TRBV6-1
d_call: .
cdr3_nt: TGTGCCAGCAGCCGCCGGGACTCCTACACCGGGGAGCTGTTTTTT
cdr3_aa: CASSRRDSYTGELFF

clone_size: many
j_call: TRBJ1-1
v_call: TRBV30
d_call: TRBD1
cdr3_nt: TGTGCCTGGAGACCCTACAGGGGGAACACTGAAGCTTTCTTT
cdr3_aa: CAWRPYRGNTEAFF

clone_size: many
j_call: TRBJ1-1
v_call: TRBV30
d_call: .
cdr3_nt: TGTGCCTATGACGGAGGGACTGAAGCTTTCTTT
cdr3_aa: CAYDGGTEAFF

clone_size: many
j_call: TRBJ2-4
v_call: TRBV28
d_call: .
cdr3_nt: TGTGCCAGCAGTTTAGGAGCCATGGGGGAGAGGAACATTCAGTACTTC
cdr3_aa: CASSLGAMGERNIQYF

clone_size: few
j_call: TRBJ2-3
v_call: TRBV7-2
d_call: .
cdr3_nt: TGTGCCAGCAGCTTAGGGCAGGGGTATTCCACGCAGTATTTT
cdr3_aa: CASSLGQGYSTQYF

clone_size: .
j_call: TRBJ2-1
v_call: TRBV5-5
d_call: TRBD1
cdr3_nt: TGTGCCAGCAGCCACCTAGCTCGGACAGGGATAAGAACTCCGCTCTTC
cdr3_aa: CASSHLARTGIRTPLF

clone_size: .
j_call: TRBJ1-1
v_call: TRBV19
d_call: .
cdr3_nt: TGTGCCAGCCAGGGGTGGGTGGGGGCGACTGAAGCTTTCTTT
cdr3_aa: CASQGWVGATEAFF

clone_size: few
j_call: TRBJ2-5
v_call: TRBV2
d_call: TRBD2
cdr3_nt: TGTGCCAGCAGTGGAGCTAGCGGGAGTAGTAGCGGCCAAGAGACCCAGTACTTC
cdr3_aa: CASSGASGSSSGQETQYF

clone_size: many
j_call: TRBJ2-7
v_call: TRBV5-6
d_call: .
cdr3_nt: TGTGCCAGCAGCTTCGGTCGGTCCTACGAGCAGTACTTC
cdr3_aa: CASSFGRSYEQYF

clone_size: .
j_call: TRBJ2-7
v_call: TRBV5-5
d_call: .
cdr3_nt: TGTGCCAGCAGCTTGGATGGCTCCCTCGAGCAGTACTTC
cdr3_aa: CASSLDGSLEQYF

clone_size: many
j_call: TRBJ1-2
v_call: TRBV5-6
d_call: .
cdr3_nt: TGTGCCAGCAGCACCGGGCTATATGGCTACACCTTC
cdr3_aa: CASSTGLYGYTF

clone_size: many
j_call: TRBJ2-3
v_call: TRBV12-3/TRBV12-4
d_call: TRBD2
cdr3_nt: TGTGCCAGCAGTACATTCGGCGGTAGCGGGAGGACAGATACGCAGTATTTT
cdr3_aa: CASSTFGGSGRTDTQYF

clone_size: many
j_call: TRBJ1-2
v_call: TRBV12-3/TRBV12-4
d_call: .
cdr3_nt: TGTGCCAGCAGTTCAGACAGACCCTATGGCTACACCTTC
cdr3_aa: CASSSDRPYGYTF

clone_size: many
j_call: TRBJ2-5
v_call: TRBV30
d_call: .
cdr3_nt: TGTGCCTGGAGTGTTCCAGGGATGCGAGAGACCCAGTACTTC
cdr3_aa: CAWSVPGMRETQYF

clone_size: many
j_call: TRBJ2-7
v_call: TRBV6-1
d_call: .
cdr3_nt: TGTGCCAGCAGTAATCAGGGGGGCGAGCAGTACTTC
cdr3_aa: CASSNQGGEQYF

clone_size: many
j_call: TRBJ1-2
v_call: TRBV27
d_call: .
cdr3_nt: TGTGCCAGCAGTTTCTCCGGCAACTATGGCTACACCTTC
cdr3_aa: CASSFSGNYGYTF

clone_size: many
j_call: TRBJ1-2
v_call: TRBV11-2
d_call: .
cdr3_nt: TGTGCCAGCAGCTTAGTTCCCCTTGGAGGGATCGGCTATGGCTACACCTTC
cdr3_aa: CASSLVPLGGIGYGYTF

clone_size: many
j_call: TRBJ1-4
v_call: TRBV7-2
d_call: .
cdr3_nt: TGTGCCAGCAGCTTAGTCGTTAGGGGAAAACTGTTTTTT
cdr3_aa: CASSLVVRGKLFF

clone_size: many
j_call: TRBJ2-2
v_call: TRBV11-3
d_call: .
cdr3_nt: TGTGCCAGCAGCCCGGCCAAATGGAACGGGGAGCTGTTTTTT
cdr3_aa: CASSPAKWNGELFF